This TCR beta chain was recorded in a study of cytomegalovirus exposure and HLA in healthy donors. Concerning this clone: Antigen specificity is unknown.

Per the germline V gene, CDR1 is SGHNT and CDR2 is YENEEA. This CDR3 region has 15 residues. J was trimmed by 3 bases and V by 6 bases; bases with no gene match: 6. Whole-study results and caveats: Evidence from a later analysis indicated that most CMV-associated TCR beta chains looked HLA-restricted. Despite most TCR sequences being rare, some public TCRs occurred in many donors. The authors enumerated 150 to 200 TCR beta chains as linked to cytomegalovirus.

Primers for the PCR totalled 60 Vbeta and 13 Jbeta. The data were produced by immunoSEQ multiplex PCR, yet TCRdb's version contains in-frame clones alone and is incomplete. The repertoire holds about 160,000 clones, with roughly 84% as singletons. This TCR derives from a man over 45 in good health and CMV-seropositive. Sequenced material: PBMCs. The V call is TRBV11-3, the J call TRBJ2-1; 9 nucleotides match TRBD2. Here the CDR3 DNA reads TGTGCCAGCAGTAATAGCGGGAGTGACTACAATGAGCAGTTCTTC. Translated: CASSNSGSDYNEQFF.